This T cell receptor (beta chain) is from a study of shared T cell receptors in the human thymus. Libraries were prepared by immunoSEQ multiplex PCR; TCRdb keeps only in-frame clonotypes and omits some of them. The profile shows 700,000 or so clones, 70% to 90% of them singletons. Trimming left V 4 bases short and J 5 bases short, with 16 bases between. The CDR3 covers 15 residues. Germline V gene sequence: CDR1 SGDLS, CDR2 YYNGEE. This sample also appeared in a second study, on human thymus T cells. That investigation notes: The thymus was resected at corrective cardiac surgery. What related research reported was that thymic repertoires overlapped highly among unrelated individuals.

This receptor was taken from a girl in the first two years of life with a congenital heart defect. The rearrangement links TRBV9 to TRBJ1-5, with D perhaps matching TRBD1 (5 bases). Sample: thymocytes. As DNA, the CDR3 is TGTGCCAGCAGCTTAGGGGTGGCGGGCCATCAGCCCCAGCATTTT. This codes for CASSLGVAGHQPQHF. Filled out from reference TRBV9 and TRBJ1-5, the complete variable domain reads DSGVTQTPKHLITATGQRVTLRCSPRSGDLSVYWYQQSLDQGLQFLIQYYNGEERAKGNILERFSAQQFPDLHSELNLSSLELGDSALYFCASSLGVAGHQPQHFGDGTRLSIL.